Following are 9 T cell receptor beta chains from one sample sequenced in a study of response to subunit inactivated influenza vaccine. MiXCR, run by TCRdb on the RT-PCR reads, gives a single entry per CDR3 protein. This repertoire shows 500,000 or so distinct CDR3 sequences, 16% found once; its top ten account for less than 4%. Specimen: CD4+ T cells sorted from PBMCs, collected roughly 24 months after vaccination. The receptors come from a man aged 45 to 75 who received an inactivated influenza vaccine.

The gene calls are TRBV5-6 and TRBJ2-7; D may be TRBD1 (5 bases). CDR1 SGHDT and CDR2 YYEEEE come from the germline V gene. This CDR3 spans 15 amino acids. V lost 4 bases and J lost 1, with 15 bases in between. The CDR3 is CASSPPGSGSYEQYF. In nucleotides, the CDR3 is TGTGCCAGCAGCCCACCAGGGTCAGGATCCTACGAGCAGTACTTC.

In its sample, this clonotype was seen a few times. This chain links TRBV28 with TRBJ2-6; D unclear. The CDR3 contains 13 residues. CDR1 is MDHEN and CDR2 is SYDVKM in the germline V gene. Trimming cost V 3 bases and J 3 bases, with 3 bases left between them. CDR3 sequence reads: CASSFGGANVLTF. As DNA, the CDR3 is TGTGCCAGCAGTTTTGGTGGGGCCAACGTCCTGACTTTC.

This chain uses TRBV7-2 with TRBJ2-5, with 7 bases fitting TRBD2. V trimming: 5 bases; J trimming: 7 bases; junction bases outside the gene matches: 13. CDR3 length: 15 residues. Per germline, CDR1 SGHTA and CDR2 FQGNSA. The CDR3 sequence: CASSPSRAGVGTQYF. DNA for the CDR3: TGTGCCAGCAGCCCATCACGGGCGGGAGTCGGGACCCAGTACTTC.

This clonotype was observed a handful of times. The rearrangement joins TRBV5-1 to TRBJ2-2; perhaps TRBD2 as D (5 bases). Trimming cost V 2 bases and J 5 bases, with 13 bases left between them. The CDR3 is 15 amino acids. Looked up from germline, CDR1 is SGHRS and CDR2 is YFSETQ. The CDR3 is CASSLMTTGTGELFF. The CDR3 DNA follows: TGCGCCAGCAGCTTAATGACCACGGGGACCGGGGAGCTGTTTTTT.

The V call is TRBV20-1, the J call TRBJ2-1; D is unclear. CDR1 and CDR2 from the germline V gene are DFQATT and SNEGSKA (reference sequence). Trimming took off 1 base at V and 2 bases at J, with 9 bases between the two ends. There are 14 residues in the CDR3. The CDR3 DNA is TGCAGTGCTAGAGCAGGACCACCCTACAATGAGCAGTTCTTC. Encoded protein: CSARAGPPYNEQFF.

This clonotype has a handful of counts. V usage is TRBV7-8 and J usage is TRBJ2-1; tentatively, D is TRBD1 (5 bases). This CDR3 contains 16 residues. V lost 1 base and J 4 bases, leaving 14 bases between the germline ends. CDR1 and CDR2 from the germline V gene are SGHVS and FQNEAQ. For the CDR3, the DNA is TGTGCCAGCAGCTTAGGGGGCGGTTCATTATACAATGAGCAGTTCTTC. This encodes CASSLGGGSLYNEQFF. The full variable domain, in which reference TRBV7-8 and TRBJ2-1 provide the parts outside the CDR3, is GAGVSQSPRYKVAKRGQDVALRCDPISGHVSLFWYQQALGQGPEFLTYFQNEAQLDKSGLPSDRFFAERPEGSVSTLKIQRTQQEDSAVYLCASSLGGGSLYNEQFFGPGTRLTVL.

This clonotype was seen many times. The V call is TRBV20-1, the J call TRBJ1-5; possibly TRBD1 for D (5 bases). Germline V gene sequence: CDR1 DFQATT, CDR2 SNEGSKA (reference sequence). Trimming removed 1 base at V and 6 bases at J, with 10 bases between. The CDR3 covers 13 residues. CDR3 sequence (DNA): TGCAGTGCTAGAGTGGGGGGGTCTCAGCCCCAGCATTTT. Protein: CSARVGGSQPQHF.

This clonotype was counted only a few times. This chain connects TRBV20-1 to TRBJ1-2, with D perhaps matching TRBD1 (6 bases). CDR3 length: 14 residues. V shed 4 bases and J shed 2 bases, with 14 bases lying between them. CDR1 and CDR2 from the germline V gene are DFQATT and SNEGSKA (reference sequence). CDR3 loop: CSATPPRGNYGYTF. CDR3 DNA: TGCAGTGCTACTCCCCCCAGGGGCAACTATGGCTACACCTTC.

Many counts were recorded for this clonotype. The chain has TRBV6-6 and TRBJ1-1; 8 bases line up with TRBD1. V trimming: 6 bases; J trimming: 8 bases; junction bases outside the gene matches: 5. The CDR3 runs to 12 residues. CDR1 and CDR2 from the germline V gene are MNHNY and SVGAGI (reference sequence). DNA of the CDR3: TGTGCCAGCAGCCCTGGACAGGGCGAAGCTTTCTTT. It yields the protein CASSPGQGEAFF.